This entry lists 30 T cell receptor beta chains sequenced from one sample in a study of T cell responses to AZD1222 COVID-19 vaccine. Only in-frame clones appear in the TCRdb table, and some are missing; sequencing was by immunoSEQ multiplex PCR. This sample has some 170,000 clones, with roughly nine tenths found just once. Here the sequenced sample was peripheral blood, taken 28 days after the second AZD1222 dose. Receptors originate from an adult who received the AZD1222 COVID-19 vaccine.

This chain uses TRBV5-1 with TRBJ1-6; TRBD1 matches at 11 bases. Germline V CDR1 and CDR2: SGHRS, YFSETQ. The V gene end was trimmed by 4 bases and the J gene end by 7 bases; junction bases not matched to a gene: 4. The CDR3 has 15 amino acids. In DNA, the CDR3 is TGCGCCAGCAGCGCCGGGGACAGGGGGAATTCACCCCTCCACTTT. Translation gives CASSAGDRGNSPLHF.

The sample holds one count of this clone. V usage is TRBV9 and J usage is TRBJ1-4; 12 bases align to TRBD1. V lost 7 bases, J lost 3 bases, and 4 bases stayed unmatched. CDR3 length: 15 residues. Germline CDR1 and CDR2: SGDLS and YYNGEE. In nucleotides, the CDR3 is TGTGCCAGCGGGGGACAGGGGGCAGCTAATGAAAAACTGTTTTTT. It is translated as CASGGQGAANEKLFF.

For the CDR3, the DNA is TGTGCCAGCTCAGAAGGCGGCCAAGCTAACTATGGCTACACCTTC. It translates to CASSEGGQANYGYTF. V and J are TRBV18 and TRBJ1-2; D not certain. CDR3 length: 15 amino acids. Per the germline V gene, CDR1 is KGHSH and CDR2 is LQKENI. V was trimmed by 5 bases and J by 0 bases, leaving 13 bases between them.

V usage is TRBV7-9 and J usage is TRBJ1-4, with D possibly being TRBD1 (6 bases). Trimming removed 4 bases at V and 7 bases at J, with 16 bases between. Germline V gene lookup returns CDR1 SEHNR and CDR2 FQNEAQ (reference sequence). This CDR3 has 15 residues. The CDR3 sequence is CASSSITGSGEKLFF. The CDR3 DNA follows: TGTGCCAGCAGCTCAATCACAGGGAGCGGTGAAAAACTGTTTTTT.

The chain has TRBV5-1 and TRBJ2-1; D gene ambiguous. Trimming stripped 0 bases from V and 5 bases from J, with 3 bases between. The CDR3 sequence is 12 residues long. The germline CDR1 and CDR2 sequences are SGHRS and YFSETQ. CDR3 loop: CASSLEHNEQFF. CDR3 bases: TGCGCCAGCAGCTTGGAACACAATGAGCAGTTCTTC.

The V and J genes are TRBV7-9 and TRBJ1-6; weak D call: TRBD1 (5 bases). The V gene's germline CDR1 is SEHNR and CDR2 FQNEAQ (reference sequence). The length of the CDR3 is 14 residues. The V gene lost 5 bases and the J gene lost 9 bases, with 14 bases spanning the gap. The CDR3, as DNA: TGTGCCAGCAGCCTGGGCCCCGGGGGTTCACCCCTCCACTTT. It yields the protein CASSLGPGGSPLHF.

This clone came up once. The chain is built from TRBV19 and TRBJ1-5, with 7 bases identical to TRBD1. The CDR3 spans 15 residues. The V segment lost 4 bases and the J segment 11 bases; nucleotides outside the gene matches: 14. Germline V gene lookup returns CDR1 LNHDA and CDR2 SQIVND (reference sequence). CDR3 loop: CASSTLWTGKSTQHF. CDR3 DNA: TGTGCCAGTAGTACCCTTTGGACAGGAAAGTCAACCCAGCATTTT.

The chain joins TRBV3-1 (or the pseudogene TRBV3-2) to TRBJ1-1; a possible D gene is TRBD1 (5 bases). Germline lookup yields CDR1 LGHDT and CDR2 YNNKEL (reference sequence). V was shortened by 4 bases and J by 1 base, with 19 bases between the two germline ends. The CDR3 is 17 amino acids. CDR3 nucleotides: TGTGCCAGCAGCCTCGGGGGGAGGGGACGGCGGAACACTGAAGCTTTCTTT. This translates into CASSLGGRGRRNTEAFF.

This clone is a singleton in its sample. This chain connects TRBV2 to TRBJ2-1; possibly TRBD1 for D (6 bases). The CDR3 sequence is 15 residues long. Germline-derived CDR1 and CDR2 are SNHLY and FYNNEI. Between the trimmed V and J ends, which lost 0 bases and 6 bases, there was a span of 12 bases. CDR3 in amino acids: CASSEARPGANEQFF. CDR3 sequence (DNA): TGTGCCAGCAGTGAAGCGAGACCAGGGGCCAATGAGCAGTTCTTC.

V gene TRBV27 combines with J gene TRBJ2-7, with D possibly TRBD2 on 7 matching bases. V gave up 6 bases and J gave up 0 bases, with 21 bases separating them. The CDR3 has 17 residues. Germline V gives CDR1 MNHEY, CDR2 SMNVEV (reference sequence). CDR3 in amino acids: CASRRGGPSHFSYEQYF. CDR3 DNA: TGTGCCAGCAGACGCGGGGGCCCCTCGCATTTCTCCTACGAGCAGTACTTC.

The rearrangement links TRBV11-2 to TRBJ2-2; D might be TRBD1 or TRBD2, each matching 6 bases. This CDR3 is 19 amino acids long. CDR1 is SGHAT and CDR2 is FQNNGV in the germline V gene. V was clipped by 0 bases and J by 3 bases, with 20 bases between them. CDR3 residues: CASSLEWGAPGSYTGELFF. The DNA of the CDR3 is TGTGCCAGCAGCTTAGAGTGGGGGGCGCCCGGGTCCTACACCGGGGAGCTGTTTTTT.

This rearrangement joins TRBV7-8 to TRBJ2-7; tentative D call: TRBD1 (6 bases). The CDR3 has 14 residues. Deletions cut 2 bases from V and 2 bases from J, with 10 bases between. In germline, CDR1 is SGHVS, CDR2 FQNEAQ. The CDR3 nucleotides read TGTGCCAGCAGCTTAAGGGACACCGCCTACGAGCAGTACTTC. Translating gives CASSLRDTAYEQYF. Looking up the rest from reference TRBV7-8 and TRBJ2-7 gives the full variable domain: GAGVSQSPRYKVAKRGQDVALRCDPISGHVSLFWYQQALGQGPEFLTYFQNEAQLDKSGLPSDRFFAERPEGSVSTLKIQRTQQEDSAVYLCASSLRDTAYEQYFGPGTRLTVT.

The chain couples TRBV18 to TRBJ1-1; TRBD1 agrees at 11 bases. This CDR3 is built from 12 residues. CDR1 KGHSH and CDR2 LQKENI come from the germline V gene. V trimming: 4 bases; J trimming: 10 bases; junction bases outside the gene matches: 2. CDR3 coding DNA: TGTGCCAGCTCACTGGGACAGGGGGGAGCTTTCTTT. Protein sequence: CASSLGQGGAFF.

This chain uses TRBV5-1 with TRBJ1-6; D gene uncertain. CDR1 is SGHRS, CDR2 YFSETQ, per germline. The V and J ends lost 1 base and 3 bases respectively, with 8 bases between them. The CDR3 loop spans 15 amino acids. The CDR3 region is CASSLLLGYNSPLHF. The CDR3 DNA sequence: TGCGCCAGCAGCTTGCTCCTAGGCTATAATTCACCCCTCCACTTT.

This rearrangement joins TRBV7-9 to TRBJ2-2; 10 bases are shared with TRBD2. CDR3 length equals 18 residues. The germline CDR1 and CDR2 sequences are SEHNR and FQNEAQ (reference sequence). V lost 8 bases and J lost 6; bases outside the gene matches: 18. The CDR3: CASGGTSEGALIAGELFF. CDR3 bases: TGTGCCAGCGGGGGGACTAGCGAGGGAGCCCTTATCGCCGGGGAGCTGTTTTTT. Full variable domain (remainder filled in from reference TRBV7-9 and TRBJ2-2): DTGVSQNPRHKITKRGQNVTFRCDPISEHNRLYWYRQTLGQGPEFLTYFQNEAQLEKSRLLSDRFSAERPKGSFSTLEIQRTEQGDSAMYLCASGGTSEGALIAGELFFGEGSRLTVL.

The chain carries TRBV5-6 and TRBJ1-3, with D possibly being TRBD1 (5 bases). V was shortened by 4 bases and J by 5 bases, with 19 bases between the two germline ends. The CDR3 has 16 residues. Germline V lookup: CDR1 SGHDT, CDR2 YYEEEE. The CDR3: CASSGDTGFPRNTIYF. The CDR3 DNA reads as TGTGCCAGCAGCGGTGACACAGGTTTTCCCCGAAACACCATATATTTT. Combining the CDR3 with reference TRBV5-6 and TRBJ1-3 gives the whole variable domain DAGVTQSPTHLIKTRGQQVTLRCSPKSGHDTVSWYQQALGQGPQFIFQYYEEEERQRGNFPDRFSGHQFPNYSSELNVNALLLGDSALYLCASSGDTGFPRNTIYFGEGSWLTVV.

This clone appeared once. The CDR3 region is CASSYLPGRYSETDTQYF. For the CDR3, the DNA is TGTGCCAGCAGTTACTTGCCGGGCAGGTACTCAGAGACAGATACGCAGTATTTT. This chain connects TRBV6-2 or TRBV6-3 to TRBJ2-3; the D is unclear. V dropped 1 base and J dropped 3 bases, with 20 bases sitting between them. The germline V gene encodes CDR1 MNHEY and CDR2 SVGEGT. This CDR3 is built from 18 residues.

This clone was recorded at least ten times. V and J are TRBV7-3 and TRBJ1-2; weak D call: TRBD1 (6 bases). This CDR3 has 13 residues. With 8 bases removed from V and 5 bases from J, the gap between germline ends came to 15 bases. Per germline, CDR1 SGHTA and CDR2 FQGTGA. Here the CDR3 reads CASAAGQGYGYTF. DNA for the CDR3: TGTGCCAGCGCGGCAGGGCAGGGGTATGGCTACACCTTC.

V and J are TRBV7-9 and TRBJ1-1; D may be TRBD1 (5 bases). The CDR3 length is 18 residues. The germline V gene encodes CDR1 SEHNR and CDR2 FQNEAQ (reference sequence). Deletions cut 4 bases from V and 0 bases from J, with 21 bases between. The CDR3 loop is CASSYPLIPGTVNTEAFF. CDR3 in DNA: TGTGCCAGCAGCTATCCTTTAATCCCCGGGACGGTGAACACTGAAGCTTTCTTT. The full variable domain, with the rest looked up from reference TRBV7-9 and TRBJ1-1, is DTGVSQNPRHKITKRGQNVTFRCDPISEHNRLYWYRQTLGQGPEFLTYFQNEAQLEKSRLLSDRFSAERPKGSFSTLEIQRTEQGDSAMYLCASSYPLIPGTVNTEAFFGQGTRLTVV.

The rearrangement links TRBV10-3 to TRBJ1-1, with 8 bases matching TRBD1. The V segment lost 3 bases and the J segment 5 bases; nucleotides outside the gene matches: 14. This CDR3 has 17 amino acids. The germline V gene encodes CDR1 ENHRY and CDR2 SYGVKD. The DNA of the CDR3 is TGTGCCATCAGTGATTTCTGGACAGGGCGAGGGGGAACTGAAGCTTTCTTT. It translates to CAISDFWTGRGGTEAFF.

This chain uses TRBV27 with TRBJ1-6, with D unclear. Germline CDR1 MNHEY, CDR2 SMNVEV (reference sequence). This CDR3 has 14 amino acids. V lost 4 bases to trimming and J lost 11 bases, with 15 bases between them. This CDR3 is CASSYRAFGAPLHF. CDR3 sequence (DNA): TGTGCCAGCAGTTACCGGGCCTTCGGAGCACCCCTCCACTTT.

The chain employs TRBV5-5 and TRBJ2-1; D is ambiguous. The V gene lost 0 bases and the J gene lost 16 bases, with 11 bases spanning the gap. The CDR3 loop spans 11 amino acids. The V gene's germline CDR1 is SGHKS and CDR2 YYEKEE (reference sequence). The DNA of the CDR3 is TGTGCCAGCAGCTTGGTTAGGGAAAACTTCTTC. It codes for CASSLVRENFF.

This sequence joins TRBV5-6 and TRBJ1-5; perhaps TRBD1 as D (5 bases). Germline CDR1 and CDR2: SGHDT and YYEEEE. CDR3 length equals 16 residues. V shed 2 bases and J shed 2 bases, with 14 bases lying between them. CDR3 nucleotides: TGTGCCAGCAGCTTCCAAGGGGCCTTCGGCAATCAGCCCCAGCATTTT. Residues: CASSFQGAFGNQPQHF. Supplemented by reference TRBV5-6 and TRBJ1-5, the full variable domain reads DAGVTQSPTHLIKTRGQQVTLRCSPKSGHDTVSWYQQALGQGPQFIFQYYEEEERQRGNFPDRFSGHQFPNYSSELNVNALLLGDSALYLCASSFQGAFGNQPQHFGDGTRLSIL.

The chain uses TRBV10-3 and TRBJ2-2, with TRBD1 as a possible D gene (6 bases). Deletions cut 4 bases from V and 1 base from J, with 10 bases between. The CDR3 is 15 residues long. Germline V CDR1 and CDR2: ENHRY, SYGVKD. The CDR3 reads CAISGTGLNTGELFF. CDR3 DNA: TGTGCCATCAGTGGAACAGGGCTGAACACCGGGGAGCTGTTTTTT.

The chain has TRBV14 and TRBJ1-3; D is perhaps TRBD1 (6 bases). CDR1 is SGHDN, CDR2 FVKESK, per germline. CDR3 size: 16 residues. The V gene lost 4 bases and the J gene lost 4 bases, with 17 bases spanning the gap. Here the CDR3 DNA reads TGTGCCAGCAGCCCCTTGGATTTAGGGGGAGGAAACACCATATATTTT. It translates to CASSPLDLGGGNTIYF.

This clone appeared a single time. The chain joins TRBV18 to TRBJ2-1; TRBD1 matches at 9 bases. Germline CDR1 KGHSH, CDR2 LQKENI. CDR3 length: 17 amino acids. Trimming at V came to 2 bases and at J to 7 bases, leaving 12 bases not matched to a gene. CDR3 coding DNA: TGTGCCAGCTCACCATTAATGGGCGGGACAGGGATAAATGAGCAGTTCTTC. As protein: CASSPLMGGTGINEQFF.

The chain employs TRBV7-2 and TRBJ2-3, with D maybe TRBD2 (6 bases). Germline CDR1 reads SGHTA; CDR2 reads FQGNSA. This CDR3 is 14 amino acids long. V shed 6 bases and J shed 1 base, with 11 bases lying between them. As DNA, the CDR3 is TGTGCCAGCAGTTTCGCGGGGCGCACAGATACGCAGTATTTT. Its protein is CASSFAGRTDTQYF. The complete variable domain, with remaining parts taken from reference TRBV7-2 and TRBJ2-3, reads GAGVSQSPSNKVTEKGKDVELRCDPISGHTALYWYRQSLGQGLEFLIYFQGNSAPDKSGLPSDRFSAERTGGSVSTLTIQRTQQEDSAVYLCASSFAGRTDTQYFGPGTRLTVL.

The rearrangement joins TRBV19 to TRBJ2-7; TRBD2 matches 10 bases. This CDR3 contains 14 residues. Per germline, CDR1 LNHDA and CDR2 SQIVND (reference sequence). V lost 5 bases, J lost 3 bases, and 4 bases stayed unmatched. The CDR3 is CASSFERGGYEQYF. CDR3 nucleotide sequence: TGTGCCAGTAGTTTCGAGCGGGGGGGCTACGAGCAGTACTTC.

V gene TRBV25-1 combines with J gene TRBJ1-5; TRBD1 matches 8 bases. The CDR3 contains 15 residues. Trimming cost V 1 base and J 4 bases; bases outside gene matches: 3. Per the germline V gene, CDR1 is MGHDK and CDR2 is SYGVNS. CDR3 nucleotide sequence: TGTGCCAGCAGTGAATCAGGGGGCGGAAATCAGCCCCAGCATTTT. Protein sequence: CASSESGGGNQPQHF.

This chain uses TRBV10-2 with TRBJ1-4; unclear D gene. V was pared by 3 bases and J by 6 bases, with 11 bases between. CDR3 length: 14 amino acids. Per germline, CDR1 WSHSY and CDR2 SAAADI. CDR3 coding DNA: TGCGCCAGCAGTGACGAGGGCGGAGATGAAAAACTGTTTTTT. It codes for CASSDEGGDEKLFF.